The sample holds a few counts of the clone carrying this T cell receptor beta chain. The antigen remains undetermined. This CDR3 has 14 amino acids. Germline CDR1 reads DFQATT; CDR2 reads SNEGSKA (reference sequence). V was trimmed by 0 bases and J by 2 bases, leaving 9 bases between them. This sample stems from a study of T cells after yellow fever vaccination. Across the whole study: Fractions of low cell number were prepared using SMART-Seq v4 Ultra Low Input. Findings and caveats of the study: Most clones from primary vaccination were detected again post-booster (about 96% CD4, 70% to 90% CD8). Though weaker, the secondary response peaked faster, on day 5 versus 15.

Conversion of TCR transcripts into cDNA relied on 5'RACE template switching, which added a universal primer site and UMIs. TCRdb re-called the 5' RACE reads through MiXCR, storing one row per CDR3 protein. Among approximately 510,000 distinct CDR3 sequences, 21% were seen once, and the ten largest hold 16%. This TCR was recovered from a young man who received the YFV17D yellow fever vaccine. Sequences were derived from PBMCs, sampled about 20 days after the first yellow fever vaccination. V and J are TRBV20-1 and TRBJ2-3; D remains unclear. The DNA for the CDR3 is TGCAGTGCTAGAGATATACTAATCACAGATACGCAGTATTTT. Its translation: CSARDILITDTQYF.